The sequence of this TCR beta chain was determined in a study of blood T cell repertoires in COVID-19 (dated by TCRdb to about 2020). Looking at the study overall: Collaborator samples came from the United States, Italy and Spain and covered acute and convalescent phases of COVID-19. The repertoires were made available in a free public database intended to serve as a resource for research on the immune response to SARS-CoV-2. The sample metadata nearly always contained a de-identified subject ID, COVID-19 status, age in years and sex. Samples came from the ongoing ImmuneRACE study (first 160 participants) plus 1,254 subjects from 6 global collaborators. Where available, HLA class I and class II types were obtained from metadata supplied by the sample provider rather than from assay-based typing. The prospective study material was composed of cDNA or gDNA derived from T cells, B-cell-depleted T cells, or PBMCs. Subjects who had been exposed to COVID-19, were actively infected with it, or had recovered from it provided the deeply sampled blood TCRbeta repertoires that made up the dataset. Broader findings and caveats from the paper: How much clinical and demographic metadata was included differed by source and by participant, and the metadata was provided uncurated.

The immunoSEQ Assay, a bias-controlled multiplex PCR, was used to amplify TCRbeta CDR3 regions from genomic DNA. The authors' pipeline ran thus. Nucleated cell counts per sample were estimated from amplification of reference gene primers within the assay. To quantify the absolute abundance of each unique TCRbeta CDR3 rearrangement, sequence reads were collapsed and filtered. For each sample, productive Simpson clonality was calculated by taking the square root of Simpson's diversity index across productive rearrangements. The table comes from immuneACCESS by way of TCRdb, which keeps in-frame sequences with V and J called. Part of the clones is missing from these tables; in studies checked, under half for an unresolved V gene and the rest for unknown reasons. From that table come the V and J calls and clone size; the DNA was used to work out D and trimming. In all, the sample holds roughly 140,000 clones, and approximately 88% of those were seen once. About 1.7% of the sample lies in the top ten.

The collaborating institutions used their own protocols to collect whole blood in K2EDTA tubes. For TCRbeta analysis, collaborator samples were shipped as frozen whole blood, as isolated PBMCs, or as DNA extracted from either sample type. Concerning this clone itself: Its antigen target is currently unknown. No per-base quality is available; no much larger clone lies one base away.

Trimming removed 10 bases from V and 11 bases from J, leaving 17 bases between the germline ends. Including cysteine and phenylalanine, the CDR3 has 11 amino acids. Only CDR3 DNA remains: 33 bases, in frame from the first base. This sequence uses TRBV12-3 or TRBV12-4 and TRBJ1-1; a tentative D match to TRBD1 spans 6 bases. The TCR was taken from a woman aged 45-65 years with acute or convalescent COVID-19. The material sequenced was peripheral blood. The bases read TGTGCCATCCTCTTGGGGGCCTTCGCTTTCTTT. It encodes CAILLGAFAFF.